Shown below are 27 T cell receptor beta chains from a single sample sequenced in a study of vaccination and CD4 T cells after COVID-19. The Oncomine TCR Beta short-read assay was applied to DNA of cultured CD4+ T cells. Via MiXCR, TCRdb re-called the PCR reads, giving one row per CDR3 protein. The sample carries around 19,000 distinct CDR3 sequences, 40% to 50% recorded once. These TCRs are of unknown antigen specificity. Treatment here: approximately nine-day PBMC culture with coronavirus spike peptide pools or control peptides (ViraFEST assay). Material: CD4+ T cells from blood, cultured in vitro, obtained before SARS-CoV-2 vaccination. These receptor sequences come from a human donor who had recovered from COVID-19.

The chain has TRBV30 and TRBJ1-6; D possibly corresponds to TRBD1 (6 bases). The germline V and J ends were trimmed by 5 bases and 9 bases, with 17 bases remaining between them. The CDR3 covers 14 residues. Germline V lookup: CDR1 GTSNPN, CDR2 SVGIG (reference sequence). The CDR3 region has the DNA TGTGCCTGGGTGACAGGTGCGGAAGGTTCACCCCTCCACTTT. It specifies CAWVTGAEGSPLHF.

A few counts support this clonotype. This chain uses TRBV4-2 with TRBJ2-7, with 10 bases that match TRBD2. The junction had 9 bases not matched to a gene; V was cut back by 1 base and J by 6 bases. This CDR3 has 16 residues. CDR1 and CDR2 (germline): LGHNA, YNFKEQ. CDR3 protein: CASSQGSSGSRGEQYF. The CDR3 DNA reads TGTGCCAGCAGCCAAGGGTCTAGCGGGAGTCGGGGCGAGCAGTACTTC.

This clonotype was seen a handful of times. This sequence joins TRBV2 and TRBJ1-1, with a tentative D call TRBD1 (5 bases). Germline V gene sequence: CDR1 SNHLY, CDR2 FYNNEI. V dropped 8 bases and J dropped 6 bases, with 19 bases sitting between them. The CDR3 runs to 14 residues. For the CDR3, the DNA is TGTGCCAGCCAGGGCGGGGGTCAAGAGGCTGAAGCTTTCTTT. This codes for CASQGGGQEAEAFF.

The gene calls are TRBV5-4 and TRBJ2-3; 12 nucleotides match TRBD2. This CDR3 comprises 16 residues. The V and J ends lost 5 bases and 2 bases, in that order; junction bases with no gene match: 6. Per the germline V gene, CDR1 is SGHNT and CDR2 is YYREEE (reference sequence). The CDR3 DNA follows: TGTGCCAGCAGGCCCGGGACTAGCGGGCTCACAGATACGCAGTATTTT. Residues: CASRPGTSGLTDTQYF.

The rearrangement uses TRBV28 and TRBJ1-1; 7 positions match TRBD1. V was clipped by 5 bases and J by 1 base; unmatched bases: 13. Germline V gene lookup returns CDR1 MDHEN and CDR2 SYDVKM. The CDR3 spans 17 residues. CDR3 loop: CASSPLGGGTENTEAFF. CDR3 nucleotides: TGTGCCAGCAGTCCCCTGGGAGGGGGCACGGAGAACACTGAAGCTTTCTTT.

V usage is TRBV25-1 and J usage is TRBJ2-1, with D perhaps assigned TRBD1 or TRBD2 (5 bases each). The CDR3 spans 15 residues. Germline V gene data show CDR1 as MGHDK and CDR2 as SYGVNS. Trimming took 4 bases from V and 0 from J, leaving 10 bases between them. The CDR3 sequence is CASSGGRSSYNEQFF. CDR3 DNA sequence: TGTGCCAGCAGTGGGGGACGGAGCTCCTACAATGAGCAGTTCTTC.

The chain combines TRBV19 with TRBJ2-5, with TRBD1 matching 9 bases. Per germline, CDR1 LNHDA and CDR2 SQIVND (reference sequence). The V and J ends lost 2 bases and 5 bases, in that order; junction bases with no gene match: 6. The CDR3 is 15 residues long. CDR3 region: CASSIQQGAGETQYF. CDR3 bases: TGTGCCAGTAGTATACAACAGGGGGCAGGGGAGACCCAGTACTTC. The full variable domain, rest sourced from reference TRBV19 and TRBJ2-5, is DGGITQSPKYLFRKEGQNVTLSCEQNLNHDAMYWYRQDPGQGLRLIYYSQIVNDFQKGDIAEGYSVSREKKESFPLTVTSAQKNPTAFYLCASSIQQGAGETQYFGPGTRLLVL.

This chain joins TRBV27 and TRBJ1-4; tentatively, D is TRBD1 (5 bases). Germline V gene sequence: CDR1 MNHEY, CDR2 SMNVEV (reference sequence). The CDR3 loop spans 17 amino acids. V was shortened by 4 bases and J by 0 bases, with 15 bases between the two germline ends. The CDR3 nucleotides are TGTGCCAGCAGTTCCATAGGGGACTTCGCAACTAATGAAAAACTGTTTTTT. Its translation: CASSSIGDFATNEKLFF.

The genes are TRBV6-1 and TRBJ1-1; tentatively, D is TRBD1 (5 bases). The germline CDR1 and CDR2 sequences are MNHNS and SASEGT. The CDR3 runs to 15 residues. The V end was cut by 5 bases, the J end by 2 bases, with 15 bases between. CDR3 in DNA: TGTGCCAGCAGTCACACGCGGGACGGCAACACTGAAGCTTTCTTT. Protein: CASSHTRDGNTEAFF.

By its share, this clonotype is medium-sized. CDR3 region: CASSGTGNQPQHF. The DNA for the CDR3 is TGTGCCAGCAGTGGGACAGGCAATCAGCCCCAGCATTTT. The rearrangement uses TRBV2 and TRBJ1-5, with TRBD1 as a possible D gene (6 bases). The CDR3 runs to 13 residues. Looked up from germline, CDR1 is SNHLY and CDR2 is FYNNEI. Trimming removed 4 bases from V and 2 bases from J, with 6 bases in between.

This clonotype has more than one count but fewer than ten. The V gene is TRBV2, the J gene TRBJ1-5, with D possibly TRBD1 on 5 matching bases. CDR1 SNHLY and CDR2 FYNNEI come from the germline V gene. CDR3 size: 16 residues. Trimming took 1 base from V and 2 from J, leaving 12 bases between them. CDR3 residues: CASSEEAGTGNQPQHF. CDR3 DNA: TGTGCCAGCAGTGAAGAGGCGGGGACCGGCAATCAGCCCCAGCATTTT.

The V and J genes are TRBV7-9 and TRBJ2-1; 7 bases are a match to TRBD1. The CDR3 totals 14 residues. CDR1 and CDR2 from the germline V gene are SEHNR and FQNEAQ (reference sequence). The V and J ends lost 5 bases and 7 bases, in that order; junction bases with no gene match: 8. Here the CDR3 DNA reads TGTGCCAGCAGCAGATCCGGGACAGAAAATGAGCAGTTCTTC. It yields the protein CASSRSGTENEQFF.

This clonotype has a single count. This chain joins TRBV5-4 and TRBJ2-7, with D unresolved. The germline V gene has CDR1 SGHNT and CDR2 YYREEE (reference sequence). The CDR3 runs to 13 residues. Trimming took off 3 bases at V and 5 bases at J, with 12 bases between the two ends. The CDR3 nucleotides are TGTGCCAGCAGCTCCTCGAACAAAAACGAGCAGTACTTC. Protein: CASSSSNKNEQYF.

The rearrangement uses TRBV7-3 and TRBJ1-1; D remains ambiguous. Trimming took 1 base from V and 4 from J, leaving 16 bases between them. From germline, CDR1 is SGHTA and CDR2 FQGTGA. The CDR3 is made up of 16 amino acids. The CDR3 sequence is CASSLKHRAIPTEAFF. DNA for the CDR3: TGTGCCAGCAGCTTAAAGCATAGGGCAATCCCCACTGAAGCTTTCTTT. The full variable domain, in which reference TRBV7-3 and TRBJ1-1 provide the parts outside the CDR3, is GAGVSQTPSNKVTEKGKYVELRCDPISGHTALYWYRQSLGQGPEFLIYFQGTGAADDSGLPNDRFFAVRPEGSVSTLKIQRTERGDSAVYLCASSLKHRAIPTEAFFGQGTRLTVV.

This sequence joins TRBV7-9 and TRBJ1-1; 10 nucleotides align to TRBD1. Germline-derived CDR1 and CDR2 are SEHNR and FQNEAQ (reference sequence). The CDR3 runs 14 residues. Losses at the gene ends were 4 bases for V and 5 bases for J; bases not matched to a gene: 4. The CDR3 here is CASSWDRGGTEAFF. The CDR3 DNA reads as TGTGCCAGCAGCTGGGACAGGGGAGGTACTGAAGCTTTCTTT.

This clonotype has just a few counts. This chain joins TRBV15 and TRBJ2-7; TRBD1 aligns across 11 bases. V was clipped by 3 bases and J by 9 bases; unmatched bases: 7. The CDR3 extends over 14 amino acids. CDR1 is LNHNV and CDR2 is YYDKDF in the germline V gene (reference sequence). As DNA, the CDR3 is TGTGCCACCAGCAGTCCCGGGACAGGGGGAGCGCAGTACTTC. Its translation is CATSSPGTGGAQYF.

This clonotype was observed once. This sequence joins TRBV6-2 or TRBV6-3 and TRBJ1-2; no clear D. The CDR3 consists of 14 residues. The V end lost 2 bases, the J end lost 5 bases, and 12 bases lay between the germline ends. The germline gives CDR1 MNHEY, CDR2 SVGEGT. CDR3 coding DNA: TGTGCCAGCAGTTACCCGAACCAGATTTATGGCTACACCTTC. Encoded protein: CASSYPNQIYGYTF.

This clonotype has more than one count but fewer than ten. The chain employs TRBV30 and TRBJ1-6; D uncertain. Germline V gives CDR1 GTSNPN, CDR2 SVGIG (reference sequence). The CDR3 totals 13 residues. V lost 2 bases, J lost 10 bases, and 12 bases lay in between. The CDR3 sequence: CAWSPDPGSPLHF. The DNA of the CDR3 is TGTGCCTGGAGTCCGGACCCAGGATCACCCCTCCACTTT.

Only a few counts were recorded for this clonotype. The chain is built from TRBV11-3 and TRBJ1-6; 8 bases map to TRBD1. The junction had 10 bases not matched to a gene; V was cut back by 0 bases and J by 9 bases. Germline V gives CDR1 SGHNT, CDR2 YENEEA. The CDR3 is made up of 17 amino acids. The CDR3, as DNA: TGTGCCAGCAGCTTAGATACTGGGCAGGGGGCGTTTTCACCCCTCCACTTT. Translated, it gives CASSLDTGQGAFSPLHF.

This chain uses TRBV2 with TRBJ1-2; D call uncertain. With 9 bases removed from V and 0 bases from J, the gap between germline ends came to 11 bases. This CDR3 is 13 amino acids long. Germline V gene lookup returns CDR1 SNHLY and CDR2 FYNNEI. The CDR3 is CARREAPNYGYTF. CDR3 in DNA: TGTGCCAGAAGGGAGGCCCCTAACTATGGCTACACCTTC.

This chain's CDR3 is CASSEGTQNGQPQHF. The CDR3 DNA sequence: TGTGCCAGCAGTGAAGGGACCCAGAATGGGCAGCCCCAGCATTTT. The V call is TRBV25-1, the J call TRBJ1-5, with D perhaps TRBD1 (5 bases). Per germline, CDR1 MGHDK and CDR2 SYGVNS. The V end lost 2 bases, the J end lost 7 bases, and 15 bases lay between the germline ends. The CDR3 totals 15 residues.

This CDR3 reads CAISAASDASDTGELFF. CDR3 DNA sequence: TGTGCCATCAGTGCTGCGTCGGATGCCTCGGACACCGGGGAGCTGTTTTTT. V and J are TRBV10-3 and TRBJ2-2; D call uncertain. The CDR3 has 17 amino acids. Trimming removed 4 bases at V and 3 bases at J, with 18 bases between. Germline CDR1 ENHRY, CDR2 SYGVKD.

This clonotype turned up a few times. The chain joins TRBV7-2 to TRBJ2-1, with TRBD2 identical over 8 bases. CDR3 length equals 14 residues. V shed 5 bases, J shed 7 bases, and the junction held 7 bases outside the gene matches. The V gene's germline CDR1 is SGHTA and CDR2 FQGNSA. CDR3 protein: CASSTSGRRNEQFF. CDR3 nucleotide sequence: TGTGCCAGCAGCACCAGCGGGAGAAGAAATGAGCAGTTCTTC.

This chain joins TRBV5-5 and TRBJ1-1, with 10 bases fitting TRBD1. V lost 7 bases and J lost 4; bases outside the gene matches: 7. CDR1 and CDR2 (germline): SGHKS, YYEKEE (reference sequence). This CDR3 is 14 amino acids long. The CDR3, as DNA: TGTGCCAGCTCAAAGACAGGGGGCATCACTGAAGCTTTCTTT. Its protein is CASSKTGGITEAFF.

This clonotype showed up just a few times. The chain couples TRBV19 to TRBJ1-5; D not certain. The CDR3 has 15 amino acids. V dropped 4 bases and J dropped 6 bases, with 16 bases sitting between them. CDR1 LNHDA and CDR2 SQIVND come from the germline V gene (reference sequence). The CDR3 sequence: CASSKESRWSQPQHF. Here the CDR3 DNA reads TGTGCCAGTAGTAAAGAGAGCCGCTGGAGTCAGCCCCAGCATTTT.

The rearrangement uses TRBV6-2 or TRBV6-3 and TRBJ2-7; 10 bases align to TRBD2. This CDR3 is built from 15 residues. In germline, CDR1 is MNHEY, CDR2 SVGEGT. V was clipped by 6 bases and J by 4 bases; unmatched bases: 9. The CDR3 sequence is CASRSPLAGAYEQYF. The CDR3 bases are TGTGCCAGCAGATCACCCCTAGCGGGGGCATACGAGCAGTACTTC.

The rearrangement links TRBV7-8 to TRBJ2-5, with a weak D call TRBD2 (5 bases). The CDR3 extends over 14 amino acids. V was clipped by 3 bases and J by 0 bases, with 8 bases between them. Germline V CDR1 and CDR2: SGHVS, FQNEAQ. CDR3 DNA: TGTGCCAGCAGCTTCCGGACTCACCAAGAGACCCAGTACTTC. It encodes CASSFRTHQETQYF.